This TCR beta chain was sequenced during a study of T cell changes during pregnancy in multiple sclerosis. This clone was seen a single time. Measured with immunoSEQ multiplex PCR; TCRdb has only the in-frame clones, and not every one. The sample includes tens of thousands of clones, 94% of them seen just once. Germline V gives CDR1 LNHDA, CDR2 SQIVND (reference sequence). The CDR3 extends over 15 amino acids. V was pared by 7 bases and J by 3 bases, with 6 bases of the junction left unmatched. The chain employs TRBV19 and TRBJ1-5, with 10 bases aligning to TRBD1. Sample: peripheral blood, taken in the third trimester of pregnancy. The TCR originated in a female donor with multiple sclerosis, enrolled in a pregnancy study. CDR3 region: CASTLGTGDNQPQHF. CDR3 coding DNA: TGTGCCAGTACTCTAGGGACAGGGGACAATCAGCCCCAGCATTTT.